Shown below are 11 T cell receptor beta chains from a single sample sequenced in a study of blood T cell repertoires in COVID-19 (dated by TCRdb to 2018 to 2020). Library preparation employed the immunoSEQ multiplex PCR assay. The clones in this table, taken by TCRdb from immuneACCESS, are in-frame only. Not every clone is retained; where verified, under half of the shortfall comes from an unresolved V gene, and the cause of the rest is unknown. The sample has about 330,000 clones on record, about 82% of them singletons. Under 2% of the sample is taken by the ten largest. Sequencing was carried out using peripheral blood. The receptors here all came from a woman in her fifties or sixties with acute or convalescent COVID-19.

The chain combines TRBV28 with TRBJ2-2; TRBD2 is a possible D gene (5 bases). Looked up from germline, CDR1 is MDHEN and CDR2 is SYDVKM. This CDR3 has 17 amino acids. The V end lost 3 bases, the J end lost 2 bases, and 16 bases lay between the germline ends. The CDR3: CASSFVPSGFNTGELFF. As DNA, the CDR3 is TGTGCCAGCAGTTTCGTTCCAAGCGGATTTAACACCGGGGAGCTGTTTTTT.

This sequence joins TRBV4-2 and TRBJ2-4; no reliable D call. Trimming shortened V by 0 bases and J by 1 base, and 13 bases separated the two germline ends. This CDR3 is built from 17 residues. Per the germline V gene, CDR1 is LGHNA and CDR2 is YNFKEQ. As DNA, the CDR3 is TGTGCCAGCAGCCAAGAATTAGCCCACGGGGCCAAAAACATTCAGTACTTC. It specifies CASSQELAHGAKNIQYF.

This clone was seen a single time. The rearrangement links TRBV27 to TRBJ2-1; the D gene is possibly TRBD1 (6 bases). CDR3 length: 17 amino acids. Trimming removed 7 bases at V and 1 base at J, with 20 bases between. Germline CDR1 reads MNHEY; CDR2 reads SMNVEV (reference sequence). CDR3 in amino acids: CASNREPGTGSYNEQFF. The DNA for the CDR3 is TGTGCCAGCAATAGGGAACCCGGCACAGGGTCCTACAATGAGCAGTTCTTC.

The chain couples TRBV5-4 to TRBJ1-3; D possibly corresponds to TRBD1 (6 bases). Germline CDR1 and CDR2: SGHNT and YYREEE (reference sequence). The ends were cut back, 4 bases at V and 2 bases at J, with 7 bases in the middle. The CDR3 runs to 13 residues. The CDR3 sequence: CASSAGAGNTIYF. The CDR3 bases are TGTGCCAGCAGCGCAGGGGCTGGAAACACCATATATTTT. The whole variable domain, filled in from reference TRBV5-4 and TRBJ1-3, reads ETGVTQSPTHLIKTRGQQVTLRCSSQSGHNTVSWYQQALGQGPQFIFQYYREEENGRGNFPPRFSGLQFPNYSSELNVNALELDDSALYLCASSAGAGNTIYFGEGSWLTVV.

The chain combines TRBV9 with TRBJ2-2; a weak D match, TRBD2 (5 bases). The CDR3 covers 15 residues. V lost 3 bases to trimming and J lost 6 bases, with 15 bases between them. Germline V gene sequence: CDR1 SGDLS, CDR2 YYNGEE. The CDR3 DNA sequence: TGTGCCAGCAGCGGGCCAGCCCCCGGGGCCGGGGAGCTGTTTTTT. Protein sequence: CASSGPAPGAGELFF.

J is TRBJ2-5 and V is TRBV5-8; the D gene is possibly TRBD1 (5 bases). V was shortened by 0 bases and J by 5 bases, with 14 bases between the two germline ends. CDR3 length: 15 amino acids. In germline, CDR1 is SGHTS, CDR2 YDEGEE. CDR3 coding DNA: TGTGCCAGCAGCTTGGGGACAACCGATGGGGAGACCCAGTACTTC. As protein: CASSLGTTDGETQYF.

The gene calls are TRBV28 and TRBJ1-2; tentatively, D is TRBD1 (6 bases). Trimming took off 1 base at V and 6 bases at J, with 12 bases between the two ends. There are 14 residues in the CDR3. Per germline, CDR1 MDHEN and CDR2 SYDVKM. The CDR3 is CASSLSQGRNGYTF. The CDR3 region has the DNA TGTGCCAGCAGTTTATCCCAGGGGCGGAATGGCTACACCTTC.

Comments on this clone: This sample also contains other DNA sequences that code for the same CDR3. The genes are TRBV7-9 and TRBJ1-1; D uncertain. V gave up 3 bases and J gave up 5 bases, with 10 bases separating them. Germline lookup yields CDR1 SEHNR and CDR2 FQNEAQ (reference sequence). The CDR3 has 13 amino acids. The CDR3 nucleotides are TGTGCCAGCAGCTTTGGAGGGAGGACTGAAGCTTTCTTT. This codes for CASSFGGRTEAFF.

The chain uses TRBV5-1 and TRBJ1-5, with D perhaps matching TRBD1 (5 bases). This CDR3 spans 15 amino acids. V was clipped by 0 bases and J by 7 bases, with 14 bases between them. CDR1 and CDR2 from the germline V gene are SGHRS and YFSETQ. CDR3 sequence: CASSLGPGSRQPQHF. Here the CDR3 DNA reads TGCGCCAGCAGCTTGGGGCCAGGGTCCCGACAGCCCCAGCATTTT.

The chain employs TRBV12-3 or TRBV12-4 and TRBJ2-7; D possibly corresponds to TRBD1 (5 bases). The CDR3 has 13 residues. Trimming took off 3 bases at V and 3 bases at J, with 9 bases between the two ends. In DNA, the CDR3 is TGTGCCAGCAGTTTTAGACAGATCTACGAGCAGTACTTC. Protein: CASSFRQIYEQYF.

The chain is built from TRBV7-2 and TRBJ2-7, with D tentatively TRBD2 (6 bases). V lost 3 bases, J lost 0 bases, and 9 bases lay in between. Germline loops: CDR1 SGHTA, CDR2 FQGNSA. The CDR3 covers 14 residues. CDR3 DNA sequence: TGTGCCAGCAGCTTCGGAGGGGCCTCCTACGAGCAGTACTTC. Amino acids: CASSFGGASYEQYF.